What follows describes a single T cell receptor beta chain. These data are taken from a study of blood T cell repertoires in COVID-19. Across the whole study: COVID-19 samples from acute and convalescent phases originated in the United States, Italy and Spain. Sources were T cells, B-cell-depleted T cells, or PBMCs; the material itself was cDNA or gDNA.

As handled by the study authors: Estimation of nucleated cell counts was performed using reference gene primer amplification. Produced via immunoSEQ multiplex PCR; TCRdb's table is partial and in-frame only. The V and J calls and clone size come from that table; D and trimming were worked out from the DNA. The repertoire includes 200,000 to 250,000 clones, around four fifths of them detected once, and more than 6% sits in the top ten. V was cut by 4 bases and J by 9 bases, with 19 bases left in between. Germline V gene lookup returns CDR1 SEHNR and CDR2 FQNEAQ (reference sequence). The CDR3 loop spans 15 amino acids.

The J gene is TRBJ2-1, the V gene TRBV7-9, with D possibly matching TRBD1 (6 bases). Sequences were obtained from peripheral blood. This sequence originates from a woman between 55 and 75 years old with active or convalescent COVID-19. CDR3 residues: CASSSRDREGGEQFF. The CDR3 bases are TGTGCCAGCAGCTCCCGGGACCGAGAAGGGGGTGAGCAGTTCTTC.